This TCR beta chain was profiled in a study of blood T cell repertoires in COVID-19. Study-level background: Samples of COVID-19 (acute and convalescent) were obtained from the United States, Italy and Spain. PBMCs, B-cell-depleted T cells, or T cells provided the cDNA or gDNA that made up the material.

In the authors' workflow: Estimates of nucleated cell counts were drawn from the amplification of reference gene primers. Repertoires were generated with immunoSEQ multiplex PCR, while TCRdb's copy carries only in-frame clones and drops some. Clone size and V and J calls were adopted from that table, with D and trimming inferred from the DNA. The table lists about 150,000 clones, 75% to 90% of them singletons. The germline gives CDR1 LGHDT, CDR2 YNNKEL (reference sequence). Trimming took off 1 base at V and 2 bases at J, with 34 bases between the two ends. The CDR3 length is 23 residues. What was sequenced was peripheral blood. The clonotype was recovered from a man between 60 and 75 years old with acute or convalescent COVID-19. The genes are TRBV3-1 (or the pseudogene TRBV3-2) and TRBJ2-3; D may be TRBD2 (7 bases). CDR3 sequence: CASSQVSRPWGGGYPFATDTQYF. CDR3 nucleotide sequence: TGTGCCAGCAGCCAAGTCTCCCGCCCTTGGGGGGGCGGATATCCTTTTGCCACAGATACGCAGTATTTT.